This T cell receptor (beta chain) originates from a study of regulatory T cells in long-lasting Graves disease. Study-wide results and limits: With persistent disease, TRBV28, TRBJ1-2 and TRBJ2-5 were the favored segments.

Investigators prepared the TCR beta libraries by applying iRepertoire HTBI primers and Arm-PCR of CDR3 regions. MiXCR, applied by TCRdb to the multiplex PCR reads, yields one record per CDR3 protein. The sample carries around 330,000 distinct CDR3 sequences, roughly 18% recorded once. The time point: newly diagnosed GD, antithyroid drugs for less than 3 months. The TCR library used RNA extracted from PBMCs. Many counts were recorded for this clonotype. Its antigen is as yet unknown. The CDR3 runs 13 residues. V lost 5 bases and J lost 4, with 11 bases in between. Germline CDR1 and CDR2: MNHEY and SVGEGT.

The material was peripheral blood mononuclear cells (PBMCs), obtained at new diagnosis, from a patient treated with antithyroid drugs. The chain couples TRBV6-2 or TRBV6-3 to TRBJ1-1, with D possibly being TRBD1 (5 bases). The sequence was collected from a female donor with Graves disease. For the CDR3, the DNA is TGTGCCAGCAGTCACCAGGGACGCACTGAAGCTTTCTTT. Translated, it gives CASSHQGRTEAFF.